The 7 T cell receptor beta chains reported below all come from one sample, sequenced in a study of T cells in Graves' hyperthyroidism and ophthalmopathy. TCR beta CDR3 regions were amplified from RNA. When the TCR CDR3 underwent first-round RT-PCR, the HTBI primer set was used. MiXCR, run by TCRdb on the multiplex PCR reads, gives a single entry per CDR3 protein. The sample shows roughly 350,000 distinct CDR3 sequences, 13% to 15% of them seen only once. Sequenced: blood. Every receptor here comes from a woman in her 30s with Graves' ophthalmopathy.

This clonotype was detected once. The chain combines TRBV3-1 with TRBJ2-3, with 12 positions matching TRBD1. Trimming cost V 4 bases and J 5 bases; bases outside gene matches: 4. This CDR3 has 15 residues. Per the germline V gene, CDR1 is LGHDT and CDR2 is YNNKEL (reference sequence). The CDR3 region is CASSPGQGARDTQYF. The CDR3 nucleotides read TGTGCCAGCAGCCCGGGACAGGGGGCACGAGATACGCAGTATTTT.

This clonotype has a count of ten or more. CDR3 nucleotide sequence: TGTGCCAGCAGTCAACAGGGGTCGGATAATGAGCAGTTCTTC. Amino acid sequence: CASSQQGSDNEQFF. The genes are TRBV2 and TRBJ2-1; 7 nucleotides line up with TRBD1. The CDR3 consists of 14 residues. Germline CDR1 and CDR2: SNHLY and FYNNEI. The ends lost 5 bases at V and 7 bases at J; junction bases unmatched: 8.

The V call is TRBV20-1, the J call TRBJ2-3; 8 bases are shared with TRBD2. This CDR3 contains 14 residues. CDR1 is DFQATT and CDR2 is SNEGSKA in the germline V gene (reference sequence). V shed 3 bases and J 3 bases; nucleotides not matched to a gene: 5. CDR3 region: CSASPGGRTDTQYF. In nucleotides, the CDR3 is TGCAGTGCTAGTCCGGGGGGGCGTACAGATACGCAGTATTTT.

This clonotype was observed at least ten times. The rearrangement uses TRBV20-1 and TRBJ2-7; 9 bases are shared with TRBD1. There are 14 residues in the CDR3. The germline V gene has CDR1 DFQATT and CDR2 SNEGSKA (reference sequence). V lost 1 base and J lost 4; bases outside the gene matches: 5. The CDR3 loop reads CSARGGQGKYEQYF. The CDR3 DNA reads as TGCAGTGCTAGAGGGGGACAGGGAAAGTACGAGCAGTACTTC.

The chain has TRBV28 and TRBJ1-2; a weak D match, TRBD1 (5 bases). The CDR3 has 14 residues. The germline V gene encodes CDR1 MDHEN and CDR2 SYDVKM. Trimming stripped 1 base from V and 3 bases from J, with 9 bases between. This CDR3 reads CASSLYRNYYGYTF. The CDR3 nucleotides read TGTGCCAGCAGTTTATACAGGAACTACTATGGCTACACCTTC.

This clonotype was picked up a small number of times. This may stem from a read error, because a much larger clone lies one nucleotide away. This chain joins TRBV2 and TRBJ2-7; D uncertain. CDR3 length: 12 amino acids. CDR1 is SNHLY, CDR2 FYNNEI, per germline. CDR3 sequence (DNA): TGTGCCAGCAGAGAGGACCGCTACGAGCGGTACTTC. Residues: CASREDRYERYF.

This clonotype was observed a few times. The J gene is TRBJ2-2, the V gene TRBV2; the match to TRBD1 covers 7 bases. The germline CDR1 and CDR2 sequences are SNHLY and FYNNEI. V gave up 7 bases and J gave up 7 bases; unmatched junction bases: 6. The CDR3 contains 13 residues. The CDR3 coding sequence is TGTGCCAGCAACCAGGGGGAAGACGGGGAGCTGTTTTTT. It codes for CASNQGEDGELFF.